Below, 7 T cell receptor beta chains from the same sample are listed, as sequenced in a study of cytomegalovirus exposure and HLA in healthy donors. PCR employed 60 Vbeta and 13 Jbeta primers. Produced via immunoSEQ multiplex PCR; TCRdb's table is partial and in-frame only. The sample holds a few hundred thousand clones; about 87% are singletons and the top ten take about 2%. Sequenced material: PBMCs. Receptors originate from a woman between 18 and 30 years old in good health and CMV-seronegative.

This chain connects TRBV5-1 to TRBJ2-7, with 7 nucleotides matching TRBD1. The CDR3 is 15 residues long. The V and J ends lost 3 bases and 3 bases, in that order; junction bases with no gene match: 9. Per the germline V gene, CDR1 is SGHRS and CDR2 is YFSETQ. CDR3 nucleotides: TGCGCCAGCAGCTGGGACCAGGGACAGAACTACGAGCAGTACTTC. This gives the protein CASSWDQGQNYEQYF.

This chain connects TRBV7-9 to TRBJ1-5, with 7 bases lining up with TRBD1. The CDR3 is 16 residues long. Germline loops: CDR1 SEHNR, CDR2 FQNEAQ (reference sequence). The V and J ends lost 5 bases and 6 bases, in that order; junction bases with no gene match: 13. For the CDR3, the DNA is TGTGCCAGCAGCCACGGCATGGACAGGAACGGTCAGCCCCAGCATTTT. This sequence encodes CASSHGMDRNGQPQHF.

V usage is TRBV6-5 and J usage is TRBJ2-2, with 10 nucleotides matching TRBD1. This CDR3 spans 16 amino acids. Per germline, CDR1 MNHEY and CDR2 SVGAGI. V dropped 2 bases and J dropped 5; count of bases not matched to a gene: 5. This CDR3 reads CASSYGGTGVTGELFF. As DNA, the CDR3 is TGTGCCAGCAGTTACGGGGGGACAGGGGTTACCGGGGAGCTGTTTTTT.

The chain has TRBV9 and TRBJ2-7, with a weak D call TRBD1 (5 bases). The germline gives CDR1 SGDLS, CDR2 YYNGEE. The CDR3 has 14 amino acids. V lost 0 bases and J 6 bases, leaving 13 bases between the germline ends. The CDR3 loop is CASSVGDWGLEQYF. CDR3 bases: TGTGCCAGCAGCGTAGGGGATTGGGGCCTCGAGCAGTACTTC.

The chain links TRBV15 to TRBJ1-5, with TRBD1 matching 8 bases. This CDR3 comprises 18 residues. Germline-derived CDR1 and CDR2 are LNHNV and YYDKDF (reference sequence). Trimming cost V 5 bases and J 0 bases; bases outside gene matches: 12. The CDR3 DNA reads as TGTGCCACCAGCCAGAACAGGGGGTCCTACCTTAGCAATCAGCCCCAGCATTTT. It specifies CATSQNRGSYLSNQPQHF.

J is TRBJ1-1 and V is TRBV19, with 8 bases matching TRBD1. V lost 6 bases to trimming and J lost 0 bases; unmatched junction nucleotides: 6. CDR3 length equals 15 residues. Germline V gene sequence: CDR1 LNHDA, CDR2 SQIVND (reference sequence). The CDR3 loop is CASRGQVHMNTEAFF. In nucleotides, the CDR3 is TGTGCCAGTAGGGGACAGGTTCACATGAACACTGAAGCTTTCTTT. The full variable domain, its missing parts supplied by reference TRBV19 and TRBJ1-1, is DGGITQSPKYLFRKEGQNVTLSCEQNLNHDAMYWYRQDPGQGLRLIYYSQIVNDFQKGDIAEGYSVSREKKESFPLTVTSAQKNPTAFYLCASRGQVHMNTEAFFGQGTRLTVV.

The V gene is TRBV5-4, the J gene TRBJ2-1; 10 bases align to TRBD1. The V and J ends lost 3 bases and 10 bases, in that order; junction bases with no gene match: 13. The CDR3 sequence is 16 residues long. Germline CDR1 reads SGHNT; CDR2 reads YYREEE (reference sequence). The CDR3 loop is CASSSPGTGVSVEQFF. CDR3 DNA: TGTGCCAGCAGCTCACCAGGGACAGGGGTGTCCGTGGAGCAGTTCTTC.